This T cell receptor beta chain was found in a study of T cell changes during pregnancy in multiple sclerosis. The protocol was immunoSEQ multiplex PCR, while the TCRdb copy is restricted to in-frame clones and leaves out a portion. The data contain around 33,000 clones, roughly 89% of them singletons. The TCR comes from a female donor with multiple sclerosis, enrolled in a pregnancy study. Source: CD8+ T cells from peripheral blood mononuclear cells, taken in the third trimester of pregnancy.

CDR3: CASGLVGRGAYEQYF. CDR3 DNA: TGTGCTAGTGGTTTGGTAGGCAGGGGTGCGTACGAGCAGTACTTC. V gene TRBV12-5 combines with J gene TRBJ2-7; D is possibly TRBD1 (6 bases). V was cut by 0 bases and J by 4 bases, with 13 bases left in between. Germline V gene sequence: CDR1 LGHNT, CDR2 FRNRAP. The CDR3 runs 15 residues. The full variable domain, in which reference TRBV12-5 and TRBJ2-7 provide the parts outside the CDR3, is DARVTQTPRHKVTEMGQEVTMRCQPILGHNTVFWYRQTMMQGLELLAYFRNRAPLDDSGMPKDRFSAEMPDATLATLKIQPSEPRDSAVYFCASGLVGRGAYEQYFGPGTRLTVT.